The 5 T cell receptor beta chains presented below share a single source sample, sequenced in a study of blood T cell repertoires in COVID-19. The protocol was immunoSEQ multiplex PCR, while the TCRdb copy is restricted to in-frame clones and leaves out a portion. Of 130,000 to 150,000 clones detected, approximately 84% appear once; the ten largest clones hold roughly 2.6%. Sequencing used peripheral blood. The receptors originated from a human donor with acute or convalescent COVID-19. The donor label of this sample is uncertain.

The chain couples TRBV4-2 to TRBJ1-1, with TRBD1 identical over 8 bases. The CDR3 sequence is 17 residues long. J was trimmed by 8 bases and V by 1 base; bases with no gene match: 15. Germline-derived CDR1 and CDR2 are LGHNA and YNFKEQ. CDR3 residues: CASSQATSSGTGREAFF. Here the CDR3 DNA reads TGTGCCAGCAGCCAAGCTACCAGCTCCGGGACAGGACGCGAAGCTTTCTTT.

This clone showed up just a few times. This chain uses TRBV2 with TRBJ2-1; the D gene is possibly TRBD2 (6 bases). The CDR3 is made up of 13 amino acids. From germline, CDR1 is SNHLY and CDR2 FYNNEI. The V end was cut by 6 bases, the J end by 7 bases, with 13 bases between. CDR3 nucleotide sequence: TGTGCCAGCAGAGTGGGAGGCGGGAATGAGCAGTTCTTC. Amino acid sequence: CASRVGGGNEQFF.

J is TRBJ1-5 and V is TRBV29-1, with D perhaps TRBD1 (5 bases). V was shortened by 6 bases and J by 9 bases, with 15 bases between the two germline ends. Germline CDR1 is SQVTM and CDR2 is ANQGSEA. This CDR3 region has 12 residues. The CDR3 here is CSVSDGGGPQHF. In DNA form, the CDR3 reads TGCAGCGTCTCCGACGGGGGAGGGCCCCAGCATTTT.

This chain connects TRBV7-2 to TRBJ1-1; D is perhaps TRBD1 (6 bases). The V gene lost 4 bases and the J gene lost 1 base, with 16 bases spanning the gap. The V gene's germline CDR1 is SGHTA and CDR2 FQGNSA. The length of the CDR3 is 16 residues. The CDR3 nucleotides are TGTGCCAGCAGCTCGACGCGAGGGGGGGGGAACACTGAAGCTTTCTTT. The encoded protein is CASSSTRGGGNTEAFF.

The chain combines TRBV30 with TRBJ1-5, with 8 bases identical to TRBD1. Germline values: CDR1 GTSNPN, CDR2 SVGIG (reference sequence). The CDR3 extends over 13 amino acids. With V trimmed by 3 bases and J by 5 bases, 3 bases remained unmatched. The DNA for the CDR3 is TGTGCCTGGAGCATACAGGGGGATCAGCCCCAGCATTTT. Encoded protein: CAWSIQGDQPQHF.